The clone carrying this TCR beta chain was recorded once. Its antigen remains unknown. This entry comes from a study of OX40 agonist ivuxolimab in advanced cancers. Study overall: Hepatocellular carcinoma, melanoma, renal cell or head and neck cancer was diagnosed in the dose-escalation patients. Overall study results and limits: CD4+ T cells averaged fewer expanded clones than CD8+ T cells.

Only in-frame clones appear in the TCRdb table, and some are missing; sequencing was by immunoSEQ multiplex PCR. Among about 34,000 clones, 65% to 90% were seen once, and the ten largest hold 20% to 25%. CDR1 MDHEN and CDR2 SYDVKM come from the germline V gene. The V end was cut by 7 bases, the J end by 2 bases, with 12 bases between. CDR3 size: 13 residues. This sequence originates from an adult with an advanced solid tumor such as melanoma, head and neck, liver or kidney cancer. The sequenced sample was CD4+ or CD8+ T cells sorted from blood, obtained in a trial of the OX40 agonist ivuxolimab. The V and J genes are TRBV28 and TRBJ2-7, with D perhaps TRBD1 (5 bases). In DNA, the CDR3 is TGTGCCAGCAAAACAACAGGTACCTACGAGCAGTACTTC. Translating gives CASKTTGTYEQYF. The complete variable domain, with remaining parts taken from reference TRBV28 and TRBJ2-7, reads DVKVTQSSRYLVKRTGEKVFLECVQDMDHENMFWYRQDPGLGLRLIYFSYDVKMKEKGDIPEGYSVSREKKERFSLILESASTNQTSMYLCASKTTGTYEQYFGPGTRLTVT.